Following are 10 T cell receptor beta chains from one sample sequenced in a study of breast tumors, draining lymph nodes, adjacent tissues. Samples came from axillary lymph nodes draining the breast cancer. TCRdb re-derived calls from the multiplex PCR reads in MiXCR, one entry per CDR3 protein. The sample holds over 150,000 distinct CDR3 sequences; roughly a third are singletons and the top ten take 3.5% to 4.5%. Sequenced: axillary lymph node tissue. Receptors originate from a female donor with breast cancer. Some clones in this sample may be carry-over from other donors' samples.

V usage is TRBV7-8 and J usage is TRBJ1-1, with D unclear. The CDR3 is 14 residues long. Deletions cut 5 bases from V and 4 bases from J, with 14 bases between. Germline CDR1 is SGHVS and CDR2 is FQNEAQ. The CDR3 DNA follows: TGTGCCAGCAGCGAAACCGGGCCGAGCACTGAAGCTTTCTTT. Translated, it gives CASSETGPSTEAFF.

This clonotype was seen repeatedly, ten times or more. The chain is built from TRBV11-1 and TRBJ2-5; the D is unclear. Germline assignment: CDR1 SGHAT and CDR2 FQDESV (reference sequence). The CDR3 is 13 residues long. Trimming took off 2 bases at V and 3 bases at J, with 7 bases between the two ends. CDR3 region: CASSLSWKETQYF. CDR3 DNA sequence: TGTGCCAGCAGCTTATCATGGAAAGAGACCCAGTACTTC.

The rearrangement joins TRBV6-4 to TRBJ2-2, with 12 bases fitting TRBD1. Germline V lookup: CDR1 MRHNA, CDR2 SNTAGT. Trimming cost V 6 bases and J 5 bases; bases outside gene matches: 13. The CDR3 sequence is 18 residues long. DNA for the CDR3: TGTGCCAGCAGAGGAACCGGGACAGGGGGCTTTAGGACCGGGGAGCTGTTTTTT. As protein: CASRGTGTGGFRTGELFF.

As regards this clonotype: This may stem from a read error, because a much larger clone lies one nucleotide away. V usage is TRBV9 and J usage is TRBJ2-1, with 8 bases identical to TRBD1. Germline V gene lookup returns CDR1 SGDLS and CDR2 YYNGEE. The length of the CDR3 is 15 residues. The CDR3 bases are TGTGTCAGCAGCGGACCACAGGGGGTAATAGGTGAGCAGTTCTTC. It encodes CVSSGPQGVIGEQFF.

At least ten counts were recorded for this clonotype. The rearrangement joins TRBV7-6 to TRBJ2-1, with D unresolved. Trimming took 1 base from V and 4 from J, leaving 11 bases between them. In germline, CDR1 is SGHVS, CDR2 FNYEAQ. The CDR3 is 15 residues long. CDR3 region: CASSLGMTVYNEQFF. The DNA for the CDR3 is TGTGCCAGCAGCTTAGGAATGACGGTTTACAATGAGCAGTTCTTC.

This clonotype was recorded many times. At one end, the junction sequence differs from germline, possibly due to a read error. This chain connects TRBV11-1 to TRBJ2-7; TRBD2 is a possible D gene (5 bases). Germline V gives CDR1 SGHAT, CDR2 FQDESV (reference sequence). The CDR3 sequence is 14 residues long. In DNA form, the CDR3 reads TGTACCAGCAGCTTAGACATGAGGGCCTACGAGCAGTACTTC. The encoded protein is CTSSLDMRAYEQYF.

The chain uses TRBV28 and TRBJ1-2; no reliable D call. V lost 8 bases and J 5 bases, leaving 24 bases between the germline ends. This CDR3 region has 16 residues. Germline CDR1 is MDHEN and CDR2 is SYDVKM. The CDR3 region has the DNA TGTGCCAGCGTCACAGCGGGCGGATCGGTTAGGTATGGCTACACCTTC. Residues: CASVTAGGSVRYGYTF.

This clonotype was picked up a small number of times. This chain joins TRBV6-1 and TRBJ2-1; TRBD2 matches 9 bases. The CDR3 has 16 residues. The ends lost 2 bases at V and 3 bases at J; junction bases unmatched: 5. Looked up from germline, CDR1 is MNHNS and CDR2 is SASEGT. The CDR3, as DNA: TGTGCCAGCAGTGAATTACGACTAGCGGACTACAATGAGCAGTTCTTC. This encodes CASSELRLADYNEQFF.

This clonotype was seen ten or more times. The V gene is TRBV5-5, the J gene TRBJ1-4; no definite D call. This CDR3 is 14 amino acids long. V dropped 1 base and J dropped 2 bases, with 6 bases sitting between them. The V gene's germline CDR1 is SGHKS and CDR2 YYEKEE (reference sequence). The chain's CDR3 is CASSLWGTNEKLFF. The CDR3 bases are TGTGCCAGCAGCTTGTGGGGTACTAATGAAAAACTGTTTTTT.

This clonotype was picked up a small number of times. This chain joins TRBV4-1 and TRBJ1-2; D not certain. The CDR3 has 14 amino acids. CDR1 is MGHRA, CDR2 YSYEKL, per germline. The germline V and J ends were trimmed by 0 bases and 8 bases, with 13 bases remaining between them. Written as DNA, the CDR3 is TGCGCCAGCAGCCAAGATGCCACTCGGTACGGCTACACCTTC. Protein product: CASSQDATRYGYTF.